This TCR beta chain is from a study of graft-versus-host responses after intestinal transplantation. Using immunoSEQ multiplex PCR, the repertoire was profiled, and TCRdb retains in-frame clones only, with some absent. The sample has almost 55,000 clones, roughly 89% seen once. Points from the study as a whole: GvH clones appeared in recipient marrow, some first in ileum or blood.

Germline V lookup: CDR1 MNHEY, CDR2 SMNVEV (reference sequence). The CDR3 runs to 12 residues. The V segment lost 4 bases and the J segment 5 bases; nucleotides outside the gene matches: 0. Concerning this clone: The antigen remains unidentified.

The source is a human patient who received an intestinal transplant, so some T cells may come from the graft donor. This sample comprised PBMCs, obtained approximately 97 weeks after intestinal transplant. V gene TRBV27 combines with J gene TRBJ2-3; 7 bases agree with TRBD2. The CDR3 is CASSWGGDTQYF. The CDR3 bases are TGTGCCAGCAGTTGGGGGGGAGATACGCAGTATTTT.